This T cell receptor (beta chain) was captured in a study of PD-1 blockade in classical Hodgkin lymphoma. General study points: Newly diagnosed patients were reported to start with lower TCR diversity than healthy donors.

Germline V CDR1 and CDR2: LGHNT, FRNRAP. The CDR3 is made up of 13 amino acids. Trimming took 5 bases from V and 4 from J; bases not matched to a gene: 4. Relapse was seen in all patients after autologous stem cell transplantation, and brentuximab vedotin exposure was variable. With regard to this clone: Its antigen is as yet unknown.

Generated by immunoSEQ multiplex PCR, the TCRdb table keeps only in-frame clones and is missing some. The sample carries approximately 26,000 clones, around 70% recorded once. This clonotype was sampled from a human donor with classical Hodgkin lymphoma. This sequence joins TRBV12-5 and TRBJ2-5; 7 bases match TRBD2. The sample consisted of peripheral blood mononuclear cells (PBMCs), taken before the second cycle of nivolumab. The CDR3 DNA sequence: TGTGCTAGTGGTCTGGGGGGGGGAGAGACCCAGTACTTC. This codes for CASGLGGGETQYF.